A selection of T cell receptor beta chains follows, all from one sample in a study of cytomegalovirus exposure and HLA in healthy donors. Sequenced by immunoSEQ multiplex PCR; TCRdb stores in-frame clones only, minus some. The table shows about 120,000 clones, with 70% to 80% occurring only once. Material for sequencing was PBMCs. All receptors derive from a woman aged 40 to 50 in good health and CMV-seropositive. The conserved cysteine and the conserved F or W are not part of the CDR3 here. Each record gives: clone size, V gene, CDR3 protein. Size values are once, few and many counts, or a class for expanded clones, and some rows have none.

- TRBV13 ASSSGTFQETQY
- TRBV5-1 ASSATGYNEKLF
- TRBV5-4 ASSLRTGAYEQY
- TRBV6-4 ASSELASTDTQY
once TRBV6-6 ASSFSGGANQPQH
- TRBV7-8 ASSGPRAGGPSDEQF
- TRBV4-3 ASSQDRSGDLGDQPQH
- TRBV5-1 ASSPGTVGYT
- TRBV28 ASSLELAGSYNEQF
- TRBV21-1 ASSQGQGARNEQF
once TRBV10-3 ATTTQGSGYGYT
- TRBV2 ASSVQDSYEQY
- TRBV15 ATSRDLGLAGHEQF
- TRBV29-1 SVGGRGDYEQY
- TRBV4-2 ASSPLVERGGRETQY
- TRBV27 ASRPIRGHQPQH
- TRBV7-6 ASSQEVNTEAF
- TRBV11-1 ASSPWQTEAF
- TRBV5-8 ASSLRLAGYTDTQY
- TRBV7-6 ASSFNSQYSPLH
- TRBV5-3 ARSLTGVKLNYGYT
- TRBV4-1 ASSQEAREATIQY
- TRBV5-1 ASSRTGMYLTEAF
- TRBV7-9 ASSLDRTEQY
- TRBV2 ASRGGDSPLH
- TRBV7-2 ASSLVSAGGPGEQY
- TRBV7-9 ASSYAGVNTEAF
- TRBV2 ASSEGGLNTEAF
- TRBV4-1 ASSQVSQGPTYNEQF
- TRBV10-3 AISATGQAGELF
- TRBV7-2 ASSLGTTLYSYEQY
- TRBV5-6 ASSLGTGGSEQY
- TRBV6-5 ASSYSRGGYT
once TRBV25-1 ASSGTSGGQETQY
- TRBV5-1 ASSLGTTGNTEAF
- TRBV6-5 ATTRTANSPLH
- TRBV7-9 ASSSSWVRDRPYEQY
- TRBV6-5 ASSPGPLENTIY
- TRBV29-1 SVATGGNNEKLF
- TRBV5-1 ASSLEPETGSPLH
- TRBV29-1 SVARGSYGYT
- TRBV6-1 ASSETGGNQPQH
- TRBV7-3 ASSLIPGAGTQY
- TRBV27 ASKLAGGSEQY
- TRBV25-1 ASGRQSHGYT
- TRBV2 ASSTGQGYGYT
- TRBV18 ASSPQGQDTDTQY
- TRBV5-1 ASSLLSSYEQY
few TRBV2 ASSESGVKGVLRLDGNTIY
- TRBV11-2 ASSLERGNEQF
few TRBV9 ASSPGTLIYEQF
- TRBV10-3 AISEFRTGDDSGYT
once TRBV5-1 ASSLEAQGPQH
- TRBV11-2 ASSFGTGDYEQY
once TRBV28 ASSLTGQGRMNTEAF
- TRBV7-3 ASRRQGTDTQY
- TRBV13 ASSVRDRTYNEQF
- TRBV5-4 ASSSHRDSQETQY
- TRBV5-1 ASSSDTGNTIY
- TRBV27 ASSPRSGRGYT